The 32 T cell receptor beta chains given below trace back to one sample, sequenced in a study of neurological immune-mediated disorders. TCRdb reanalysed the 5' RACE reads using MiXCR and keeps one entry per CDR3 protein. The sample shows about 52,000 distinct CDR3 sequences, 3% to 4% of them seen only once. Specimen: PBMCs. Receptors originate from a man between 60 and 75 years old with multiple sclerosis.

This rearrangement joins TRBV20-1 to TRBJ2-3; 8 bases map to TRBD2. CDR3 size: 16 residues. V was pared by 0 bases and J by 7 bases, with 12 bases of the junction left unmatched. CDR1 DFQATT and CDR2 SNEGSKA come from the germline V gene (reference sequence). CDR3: CSARDPQREPGNTQYF. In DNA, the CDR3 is TGCAGTGCTAGAGATCCTCAGCGGGAGCCCGGAAATACGCAGTATTTT.

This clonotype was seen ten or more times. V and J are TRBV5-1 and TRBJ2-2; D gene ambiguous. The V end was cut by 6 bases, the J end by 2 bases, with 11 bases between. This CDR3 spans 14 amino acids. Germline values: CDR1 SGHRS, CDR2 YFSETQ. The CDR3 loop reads CASKSVPNTGELFF. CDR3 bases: TGCGCCAGCAAGTCCGTACCCAACACCGGGGAGCTGTTTTTT.

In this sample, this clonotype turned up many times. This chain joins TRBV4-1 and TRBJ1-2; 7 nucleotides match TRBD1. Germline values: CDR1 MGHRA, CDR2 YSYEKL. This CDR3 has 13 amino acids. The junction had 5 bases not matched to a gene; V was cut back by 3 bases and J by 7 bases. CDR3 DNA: TGCGCCAGCAGCCAGGTGACAGGGACTGGCTACACCTTC. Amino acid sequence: CASSQVTGTGYTF.

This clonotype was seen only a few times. CDR3: CASSPPGQGRGTQYF. The DNA for the CDR3 is TGTGCCAGCAGCCCACCGGGACAGGGGCGCGGTACGCAGTATTTT. The rearrangement joins TRBV11-2 to TRBJ2-3; TRBD1 matches at 10 bases. CDR1 and CDR2 from the germline V gene are SGHAT and FQNNGV. Unmatched junction bases numbered 10, after V lost 5 bases and J lost 8 bases. CDR3 length: 15 residues.

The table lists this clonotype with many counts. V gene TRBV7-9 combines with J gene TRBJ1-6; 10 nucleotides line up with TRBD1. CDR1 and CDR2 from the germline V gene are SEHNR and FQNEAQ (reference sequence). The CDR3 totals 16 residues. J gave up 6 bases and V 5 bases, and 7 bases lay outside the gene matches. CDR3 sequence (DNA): TGTGCCAGCAGCGCGGCCGGGACAGGGGCTAATTCACCCCTCCACTTT. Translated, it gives CASSAAGTGANSPLHF.

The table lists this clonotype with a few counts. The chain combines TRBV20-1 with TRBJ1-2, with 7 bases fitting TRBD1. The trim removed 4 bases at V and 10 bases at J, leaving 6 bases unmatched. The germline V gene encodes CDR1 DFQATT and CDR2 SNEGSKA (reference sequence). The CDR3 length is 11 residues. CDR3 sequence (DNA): TGCAGTGCTATTGGACAGGTCGCCTACACCTTC. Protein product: CSAIGQVAYTF.

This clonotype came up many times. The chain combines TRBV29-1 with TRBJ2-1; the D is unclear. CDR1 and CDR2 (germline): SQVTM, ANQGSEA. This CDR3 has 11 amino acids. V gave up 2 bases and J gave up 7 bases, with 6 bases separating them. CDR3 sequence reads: CSVEQLNEQFF. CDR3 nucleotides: TGCAGCGTTGAACAGCTGAATGAGCAGTTCTTC.

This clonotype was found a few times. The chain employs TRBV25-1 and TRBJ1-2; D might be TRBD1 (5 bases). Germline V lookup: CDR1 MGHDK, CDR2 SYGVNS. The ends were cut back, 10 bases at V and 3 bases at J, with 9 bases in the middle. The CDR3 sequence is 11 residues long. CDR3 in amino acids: CATGRHYGYTF. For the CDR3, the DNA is TGTGCCACGGGACGGCACTATGGCTACACCTTC.

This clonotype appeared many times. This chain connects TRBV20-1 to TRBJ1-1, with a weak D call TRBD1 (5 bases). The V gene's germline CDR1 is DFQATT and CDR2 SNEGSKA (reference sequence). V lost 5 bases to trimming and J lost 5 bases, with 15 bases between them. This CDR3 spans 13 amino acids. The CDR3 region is CSAWGRVQTEAFF. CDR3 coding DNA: TGCAGTGCTTGGGGCAGGGTACAAACTGAAGCTTTCTTT.

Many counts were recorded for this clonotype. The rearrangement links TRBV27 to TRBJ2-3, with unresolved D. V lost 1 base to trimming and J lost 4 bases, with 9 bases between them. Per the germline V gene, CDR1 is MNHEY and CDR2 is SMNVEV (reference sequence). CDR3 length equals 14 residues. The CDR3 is CASSLLGEPDTQYF. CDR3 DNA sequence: TGTGCCAGCAGTTTATTGGGCGAGCCAGATACGCAGTATTTT.

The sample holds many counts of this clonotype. The CDR3: CSVGPGGPYEQFF. DNA for the CDR3: TGCAGCGTTGGTCCGGGAGGGCCGTATGAGCAGTTCTTC. The chain joins TRBV29-1 to TRBJ2-1; 8 bases are shared with TRBD2. Germline V lookup: CDR1 SQVTM, CDR2 ANQGSEA. V was clipped by 4 bases and J by 8 bases; unmatched bases: 7. This CDR3 comprises 13 residues.

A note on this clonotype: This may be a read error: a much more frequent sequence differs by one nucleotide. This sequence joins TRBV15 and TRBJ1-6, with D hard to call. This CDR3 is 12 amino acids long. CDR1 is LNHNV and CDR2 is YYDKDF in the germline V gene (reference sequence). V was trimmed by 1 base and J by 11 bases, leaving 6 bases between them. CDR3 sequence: CATSRGKPPLHF. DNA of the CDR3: TGTGCCACCAGCAGAGGGAAGCCACCCCTCCACTTT.

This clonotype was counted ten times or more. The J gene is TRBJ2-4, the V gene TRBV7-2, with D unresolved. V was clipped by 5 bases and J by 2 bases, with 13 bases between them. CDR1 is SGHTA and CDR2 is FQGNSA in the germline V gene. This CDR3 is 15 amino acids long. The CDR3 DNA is TGTGCCAGCAGCGCTTGGACGGTATCCAAAAACATTCAGTACTTC. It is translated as CASSAWTVSKNIQYF.

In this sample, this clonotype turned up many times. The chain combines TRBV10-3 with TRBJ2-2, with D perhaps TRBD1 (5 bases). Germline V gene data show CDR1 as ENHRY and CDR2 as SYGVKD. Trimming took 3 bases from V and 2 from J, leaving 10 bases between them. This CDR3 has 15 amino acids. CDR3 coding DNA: TGTGCCATCAGTGAAAGGGGTACTAACACCGGGGAGCTGTTTTTT. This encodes CAISERGTNTGELFF.

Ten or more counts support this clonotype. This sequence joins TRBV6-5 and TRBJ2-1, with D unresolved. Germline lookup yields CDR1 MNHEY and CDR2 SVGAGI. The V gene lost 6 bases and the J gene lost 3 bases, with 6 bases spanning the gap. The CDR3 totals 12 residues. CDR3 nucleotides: TGTGCCAGCAGCCCAGACTACAATGAGCAGTTCTTC. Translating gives CASSPDYNEQFF.

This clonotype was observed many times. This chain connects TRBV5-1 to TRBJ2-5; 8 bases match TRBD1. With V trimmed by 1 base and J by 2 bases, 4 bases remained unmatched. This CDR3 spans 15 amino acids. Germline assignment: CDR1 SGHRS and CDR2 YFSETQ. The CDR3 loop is CASSLRDRTQETQYF. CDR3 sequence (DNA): TGCGCCAGCAGCTTGAGGGACAGGACTCAAGAGACCCAGTACTTC. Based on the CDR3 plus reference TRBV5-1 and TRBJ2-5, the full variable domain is KAGVTQTPRYLIKTRGQQVTLSCSPISGHRSVSWYQQTPGQGLQFLFEYFSETQRNKGNFPGRFSGRQFSNSRSEMNVSTLELGDSALYLCASSLRDRTQETQYFGPGTRLLVL.

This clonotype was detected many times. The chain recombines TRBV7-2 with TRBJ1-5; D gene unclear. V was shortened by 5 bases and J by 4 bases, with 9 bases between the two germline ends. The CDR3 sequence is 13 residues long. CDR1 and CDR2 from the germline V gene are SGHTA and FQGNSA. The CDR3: CASSPMRNQPQHF. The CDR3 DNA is TGTGCCAGCAGCCCGATGCGGAATCAGCCCCAGCATTTT.

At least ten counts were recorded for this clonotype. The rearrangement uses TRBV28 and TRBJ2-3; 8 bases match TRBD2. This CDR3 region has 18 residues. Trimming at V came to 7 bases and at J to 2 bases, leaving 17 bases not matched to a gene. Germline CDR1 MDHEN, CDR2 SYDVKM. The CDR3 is CASNRLRGGAGDTDTQYF. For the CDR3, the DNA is TGTGCCAGCAACCGCCTCCGTGGGGGAGCGGGGGACACAGATACGCAGTATTTT.

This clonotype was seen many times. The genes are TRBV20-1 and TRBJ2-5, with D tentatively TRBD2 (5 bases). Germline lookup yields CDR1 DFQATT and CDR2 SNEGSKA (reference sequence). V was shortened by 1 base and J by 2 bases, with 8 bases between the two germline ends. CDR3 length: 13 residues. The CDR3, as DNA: TGCAGTGCTAGAGCCGGAGGTCAAGAGACCCAGTACTTC. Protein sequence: CSARAGGQETQYF.

The CDR3 loop is CASSPLRADTQYF. CDR3 bases: TGTGCCAGCAGCCCTCTTCGGGCAGATACGCAGTATTTT. The chain combines TRBV4-2 with TRBJ2-3; no definite D call. V dropped 4 bases and J dropped 4 bases, with 9 bases sitting between them. Germline lookup yields CDR1 LGHNA and CDR2 YNFKEQ. CDR3 size: 13 residues.

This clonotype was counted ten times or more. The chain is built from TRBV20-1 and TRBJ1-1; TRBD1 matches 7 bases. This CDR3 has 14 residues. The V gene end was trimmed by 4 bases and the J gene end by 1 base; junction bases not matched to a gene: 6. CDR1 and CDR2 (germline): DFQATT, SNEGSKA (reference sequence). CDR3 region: CSAKRQGRNTEAFF. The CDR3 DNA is TGCAGTGCTAAGCGACAGGGTAGGAACACTGAAGCTTTCTTT.

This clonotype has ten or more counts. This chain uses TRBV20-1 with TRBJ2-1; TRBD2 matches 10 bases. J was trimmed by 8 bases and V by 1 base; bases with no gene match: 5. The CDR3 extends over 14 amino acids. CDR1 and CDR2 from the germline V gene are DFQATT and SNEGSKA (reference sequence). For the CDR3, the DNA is TGCAGTGCTAGAGTCCTAGCGGGGGCCCATGAGCAGTTCTTC. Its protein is CSARVLAGAHEQFF.

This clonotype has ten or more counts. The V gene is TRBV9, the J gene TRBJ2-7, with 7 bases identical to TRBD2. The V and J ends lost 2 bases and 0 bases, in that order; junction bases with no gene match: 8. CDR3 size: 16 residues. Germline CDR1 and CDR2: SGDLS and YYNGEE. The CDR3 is CASSVGGRPTSYEQYF. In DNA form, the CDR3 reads TGTGCCAGCAGCGTCGGCGGGAGACCCACCTCCTACGAGCAGTACTTC.

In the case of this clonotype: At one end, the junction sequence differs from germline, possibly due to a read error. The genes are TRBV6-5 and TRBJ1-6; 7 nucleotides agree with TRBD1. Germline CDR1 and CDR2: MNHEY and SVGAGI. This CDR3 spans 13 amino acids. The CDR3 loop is CASSEQGGSTLNF. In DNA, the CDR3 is TGTGCCAGCAGTGAGCAGGGGGGATCAACCCTCAACTTT.

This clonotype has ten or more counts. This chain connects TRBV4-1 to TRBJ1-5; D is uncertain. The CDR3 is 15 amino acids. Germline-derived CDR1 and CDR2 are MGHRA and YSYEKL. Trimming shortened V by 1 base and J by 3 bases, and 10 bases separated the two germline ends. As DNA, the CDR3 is TGCGCCAGCAGCCAAGGGCAGGCGTTCAATCAGCCCCAGCATTTT. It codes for CASSQGQAFNQPQHF.

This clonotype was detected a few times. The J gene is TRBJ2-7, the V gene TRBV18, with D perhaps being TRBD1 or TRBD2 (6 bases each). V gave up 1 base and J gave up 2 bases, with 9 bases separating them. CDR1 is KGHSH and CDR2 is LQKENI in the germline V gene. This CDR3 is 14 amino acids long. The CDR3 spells CASSPRGAAYEQYF. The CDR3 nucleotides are TGTGCCAGCTCACCACGGGGGGCGGCCTACGAGCAGTACTTC.

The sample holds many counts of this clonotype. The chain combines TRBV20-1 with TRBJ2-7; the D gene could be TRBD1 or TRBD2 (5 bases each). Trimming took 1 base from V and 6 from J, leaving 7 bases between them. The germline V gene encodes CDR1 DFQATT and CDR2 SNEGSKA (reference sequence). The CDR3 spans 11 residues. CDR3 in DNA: TGCAGTGCTAGAGCAGGGACCGAGCAGTACTTC. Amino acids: CSARAGTEQYF.

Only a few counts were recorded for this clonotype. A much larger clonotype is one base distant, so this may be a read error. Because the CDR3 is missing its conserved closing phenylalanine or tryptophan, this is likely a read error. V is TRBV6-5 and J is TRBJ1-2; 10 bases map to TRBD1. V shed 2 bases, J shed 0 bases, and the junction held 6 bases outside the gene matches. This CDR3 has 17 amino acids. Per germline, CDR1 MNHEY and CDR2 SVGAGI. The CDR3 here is CASSYLGDRGTNYGYTC. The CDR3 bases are TGTGCCAGCAGTTACCTCGGGGACAGGGGAACTAACTATGGCTACACCTGC.

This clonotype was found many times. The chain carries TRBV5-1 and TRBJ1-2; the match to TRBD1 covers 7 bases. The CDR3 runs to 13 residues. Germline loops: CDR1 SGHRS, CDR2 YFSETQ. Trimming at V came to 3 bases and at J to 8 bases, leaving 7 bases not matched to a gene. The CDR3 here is CASSSRQGRGYTF. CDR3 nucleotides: TGCGCCAGCAGCTCCCGACAGGGCAGGGGCTACACCTTC.

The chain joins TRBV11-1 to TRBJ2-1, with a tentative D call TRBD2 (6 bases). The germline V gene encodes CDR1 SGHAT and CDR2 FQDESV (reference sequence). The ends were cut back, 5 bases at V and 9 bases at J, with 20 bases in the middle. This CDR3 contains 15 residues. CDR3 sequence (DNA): TGTGCCAGCAGCCCGGTGCCAGGGAAGGAGGGTGAGCAGTTCTTC. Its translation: CASSPVPGKEGEQFF.

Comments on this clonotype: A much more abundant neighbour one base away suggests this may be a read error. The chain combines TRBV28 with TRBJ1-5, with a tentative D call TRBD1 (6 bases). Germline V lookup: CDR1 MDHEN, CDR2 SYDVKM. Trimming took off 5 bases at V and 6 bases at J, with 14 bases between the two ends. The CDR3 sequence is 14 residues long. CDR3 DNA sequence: TGTGCCAGCAGTCCCGGGAAGGGGGGTCAGCCCCAGCATTTT. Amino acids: CASSPGKGGQPQHF.

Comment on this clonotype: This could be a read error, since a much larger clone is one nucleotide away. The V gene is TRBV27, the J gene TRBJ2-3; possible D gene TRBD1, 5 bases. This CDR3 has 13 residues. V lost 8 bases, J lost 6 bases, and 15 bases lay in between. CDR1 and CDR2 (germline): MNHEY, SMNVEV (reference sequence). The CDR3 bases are TGTGCCAGCCGCCGAAAGGGGCTTGATACGCAGTATTTT. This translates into CASRRKGLDTQYF.